Following are 17 T cell receptor beta chains from one sample sequenced in a study of blood T cell repertoires in COVID-19. TCRdb's copy holds only in-frame clones and misses some; the assay was immunoSEQ multiplex PCR. The table lists over 350,000 clones, around 88% of them singletons. The sequencing sample was made of peripheral blood. These receptors originate from a woman aged 25 to 39 with acute or convalescent COVID-19.

V and J are TRBV7-9 and TRBJ2-1, with 7 bases aligning to TRBD1. The CDR3 sequence is 15 residues long. Germline V gene lookup returns CDR1 SEHNR and CDR2 FQNEAQ (reference sequence). With V trimmed by 5 bases and J by 4 bases, 8 bases remained unmatched. The chain's CDR3 is CASSAGTEPYNEQFF. The CDR3 region has the DNA TGTGCCAGCAGCGCCGGGACAGAACCTTACAATGAGCAGTTCTTC.

This clone was seen just once. J is TRBJ2-3 and V is TRBV2; TRBD2 agrees at 7 bases. The CDR3 has 14 residues. The germline V gene encodes CDR1 SNHLY and CDR2 FYNNEI. J lost 6 bases, V lost 6 bases, and 9 bases had no gene match. The CDR3 bases are TGTGCCAGCAGGCGGGGGTCTTCGGACGATACGCAGTATTTT. Its protein is CASRRGSSDDTQYF.

This clone showed up just once. The rearrangement joins TRBV28 to TRBJ1-1, with D possibly TRBD1 on 6 matching bases. Germline-derived CDR1 and CDR2 are MDHEN and SYDVKM. This CDR3 region has 15 residues. The ends were cut back, 4 bases at V and 1 base at J, with 13 bases in the middle. CDR3 DNA: TGTGCCAGCAGTTCTCCCGGACAGCCGAACACTGAAGCTTTCTTT. Translated: CASSSPGQPNTEAFF.

CDR3 nucleotide sequence: TGTGCCACCAGCAGTGGGTTCGACAGGGGGCTTTCCTACGAGCAGTACTTC. Amino acid sequence: CATSSGFDRGLSYEQYF. The V and J genes are TRBV15 and TRBJ2-7; TRBD1 matches at 10 bases. The CDR3 is made up of 17 amino acids. Unmatched junction bases numbered 9, after V lost 3 bases and J lost 1 base. CDR1 LNHNV and CDR2 YYDKDF come from the germline V gene (reference sequence).

V usage is TRBV30 and J usage is TRBJ1-3; possibly TRBD1 for D (6 bases). Germline V gene lookup returns CDR1 GTSNPN and CDR2 SVGIG (reference sequence). The CDR3 contains 16 residues. Trimming shortened V by 4 bases and J by 0 bases, and 16 bases separated the two germline ends. The CDR3 region has the DNA TGTGCCTGGAAAGCGGACAGTCGATACTCTGGAAACACCATATATTTT. This gives the protein CAWKADSRYSGNTIYF.

The chain carries TRBV6-5 and TRBJ2-1, with a possible D match to TRBD2 (7 bases). Germline V gene sequence: CDR1 MNHEY, CDR2 SVGAGI. This CDR3 comprises 14 residues. Trimming took 6 bases from V and 6 from J, leaving 15 bases between them. The CDR3 DNA reads as TGTGCCAGCAGGTCCCCGGGGGGCCTCAATGAGCAGTTCTTC. It yields the protein CASRSPGGLNEQFF.

The chain employs TRBV4-1 and TRBJ2-7; 11 bases map to TRBD2. The ends lost 3 bases at V and 2 bases at J; junction bases unmatched: 3. This CDR3 is built from 15 residues. Germline values: CDR1 MGHRA, CDR2 YSYEKL. The CDR3 protein is CASSHLAGGPYEQYF. The CDR3 DNA follows: TGCGCCAGCAGCCACCTAGCGGGGGGCCCCTACGAGCAGTACTTC.

The chain has TRBV10-1 and TRBJ1-3; D call uncertain. The CDR3 totals 13 residues. V lost 5 bases to trimming and J lost 2 bases, with 7 bases between them. Germline V CDR1 and CDR2: WNHNN, SYGVQD (reference sequence). The CDR3 protein is CASSPGTGNTIYF. For the CDR3, the DNA is TGCGCCAGCAGTCCCGGGACTGGAAACACCATATATTTT.

The chain links TRBV5-1 to TRBJ2-5; 7 nucleotides match TRBD1. The CDR3 contains 14 residues. V lost 4 bases and J lost 1; bases outside the gene matches: 4. Germline V gene lookup returns CDR1 SGHRS and CDR2 YFSETQ. The CDR3 here is CASSPGTVQETQYF. The CDR3 DNA reads as TGCGCCAGCAGCCCAGGGACAGTCCAAGAGACCCAGTACTTC.

The chain combines TRBV30 with TRBJ2-7; 7 positions agree with TRBD1. Germline-derived CDR1 and CDR2 are GTSNPN and SVGIG (reference sequence). The CDR3 consists of 13 residues. V was clipped by 5 bases and J by 5 bases; unmatched bases: 9. The CDR3 reads CAWSQGMRNEQYF. The CDR3 DNA follows: TGTGCCTGGTCACAGGGGATGAGGAACGAGCAGTACTTC. The variable domain in full, completed from reference TRBV30 and TRBJ2-7, reads SQTIHQWPATLVQPVGSPLSLECTVEGTSNPNLYWYRQAAGRGLQLLFYSVGIGQISSEVPQNLSASRPQDRQFILSSKKLLLSDSGFYLCAWSQGMRNEQYFGPGTRLTVT.

The V gene is TRBV7-9, the J gene TRBJ1-5; TRBD1 matches at 10 bases. Trimming at V came to 5 bases and at J to 5 bases, leaving 3 bases not matched to a gene. CDR3 length: 14 amino acids. The V gene's germline CDR1 is SEHNR and CDR2 FQNEAQ (reference sequence). The CDR3, as DNA: TGTGCCAGCAGCCTGACAGGGGGCTATCAGCCCCAGCATTTT. It codes for CASSLTGGYQPQHF.

The genes are TRBV11-2 and TRBJ1-6; 8 bases line up with TRBD1. Trimming cost V 5 bases and J 0 bases; bases outside gene matches: 12. CDR1 is SGHAT, CDR2 FQNNGV, per germline. The CDR3 loop spans 19 amino acids. DNA for the CDR3: TGTGCCAGCAGCACCCCGGGACAGGATTTTTTCTCCTATAATTCACCCCTCCACTTT. Amino acid sequence: CASSTPGQDFFSYNSPLHF.

This chain joins TRBV13 and TRBJ2-5; 10 positions match TRBD1. Germline CDR1 reads PRHDT; CDR2 reads FYEKMQ (reference sequence). The trim removed 4 bases at V and 1 base at J, leaving 3 bases unmatched. The CDR3 extends over 15 amino acids. The CDR3 DNA reads TGTGCCAGCAGCTCCCGGACAGGGGGCCAAGAGACCCAGTACTTC. Translating gives CASSSRTGGQETQYF. The variable domain in full, with the rest retrieved from reference TRBV13 and TRBJ2-5, is AAGVIQSPRHLIKEKRETATLKCYPIPRHDTVYWYQQGPGQDPQFLISFYEKMQSDKGSIPDRFSAQQFSDYHSELNMSSLELGDSALYFCASSSRTGGQETQYFGPGTRLLVL.

V is TRBV11-1 and J is TRBJ2-7; no clear D. The germline gives CDR1 SGHAT, CDR2 FQDESV (reference sequence). V was trimmed by 2 bases and J by 2 bases, leaving 7 bases between them. CDR3 length equals 13 residues. The CDR3 DNA reads TGTGCCAGCAGCTTACAGGCCACCTACGAGCAGTACTTC. Its translation is CASSLQATYEQYF.

The V and J genes are TRBV7-9 and TRBJ2-3; unclear D gene. The V and J ends lost 5 bases and 0 bases respectively, with 12 bases between them. Germline CDR1 is SEHNR and CDR2 is FQNEAQ (reference sequence). The CDR3 is made up of 15 amino acids. The CDR3 spells CASSPDQASTDTQYF. CDR3 nucleotides: TGTGCCAGCAGCCCAGACCAGGCCAGCACAGATACGCAGTATTTT.

This chain joins TRBV28 and TRBJ1-1; no clear D gene. Looked up from germline, CDR1 is MDHEN and CDR2 is SYDVKM. The CDR3 is 15 amino acids. Trimming stripped 5 bases from V and 4 bases from J, with 17 bases between. CDR3 sequence (DNA): TGTGCCAGCAGTGCATCAGTGGGCCGGGGCACTGAAGCTTTCTTT. Translated, it gives CASSASVGRGTEAFF.

The chain uses TRBV2 and TRBJ2-5; D is possibly TRBD2 (6 bases). Trimming cost V 6 bases and J 5 bases, with 16 bases left between them. This CDR3 region has 14 residues. In germline, CDR1 is SNHLY, CDR2 FYNNEI. The CDR3 DNA follows: TGTGCCAGCAGATCGGGGGTGTCTTGGGAGACCCAGTACTTC. Its translation: CASRSGVSWETQYF.